A single T cell receptor (beta chain) is shown here with its context. Its specific antigen is unknown. It has no much larger one-base neighbor in the sample; base qualities were not kept. The data belong to a study of cytomegalovirus exposure and HLA in healthy donors (dated by TCRdb to about 2017). With respect to the entire study: In an earlier analysis of some 610 of the donors, 276 Gb of sequence data and 90 million to 130 million unique TCR beta sequences from about 180 million T cells were reported. An early release covering over 500 HLA-typed donors comprised 300 to 350 gigabases of sequencing data and approximately 85 million unique TCR sequences. Of the 398 genotyped donors, 65% to 90% fell in the genetic ancestry cluster associated with self-reported Caucasian donors. The study aimed to test whether cataloging public T cell receptors could reveal signatures of past pathogen exposure. The study profiled the T cell repertoires of hundreds of subjects by immunosequencing and related them to cytomegalovirus serostatus. A separate validation cohort of approximately 120 different subjects was used in addition to the approximately 700-subject first cohort. To predict cytomegalovirus infection status, the study combined high-throughput TCR immunosequencing, statistical association of individual TCRs with disease status, and machine learning. To study patterns of TCR occurrence, a later analysis re-analyzed previously published TCR beta repertoires from under 750 donors and added high-resolution HLA genotyping. Rather than drawing on any new phenotypic data, the later analysis identified candidate immune exposures from TCR beta sequences and the way those sequences occurred across donors. To decide whether each TCR beta V gene segment behaved as functional or pseudogenic, an earlier analysis of some 600 of the donors relied on high-throughput TCR beta sequencing. Donor age, sex, ethnicity and CMV serostatus were compiled alongside the repertoire data. A later genetic analysis used genome-wide SNP genotypes for 398 of the 666 donors, treating that subset as a discovery cohort. Every discovery cohort repertoire had been produced on one sequencing platform. HLA typing covered class I and class II loci at four-digit resolution. Typing coverage varied by locus: roughly 620-630 donors for A, B, C, DRB1 and DQB1; roughly 560 for DQA1; around 610 for DPA1; fewer than 480 for DPB1. A handful of DR-DQ haplotypes were treated as single units for association and clustering because of strong linkage in the cohort. On average, roughly 250,000 unique TCR beta nucleotide sequences were sequenced per donor among a few hundred genotyped donors of the cohort, with about 19% of those sequences being non-productive. What the work shows at the level of the full study, not this receptor alone: The cohort was sequenced for TCR beta chains only, and without alpha or paired-chain data the features that could be detected were limited. According to a later analysis, most CMV-associated TCR beta chains appeared to be HLA-restricted, and the HLA associations seemed to be driven largely by CMV exposure. In a later analysis, HLA-associated TCR beta chains showed more clonal expansion and lower generation probabilities than non-associated chains that were equally common. In vitro tests confirmed that a few of the cytomegalovirus-associated TCR beta chains recognize cytomegalovirus antigens. When HLA alleles, especially DR and DQ, strongly co-occurred, attributing TCR associations to individual alleles was difficult. Broadly in line with IMGT annotations, most TCR beta V segments showed up in productive rearrangements about 90% or about 30% of the time in an earlier analysis of 587 of the donors. Linkage disequilibrium might explain the correlated functional status among segregating V segments, but an unknown experimental factor could not be excluded. The sequencing pipeline was judged likely to have produced a cluster of highly shared sequence variants as a technical artifact. Compared with the roughly 600-donor mean, donors in an Asian-associated ancestry cluster had fewer N-insertions in productive TCRs, according to a later genetic analysis. A further reported finding was that TCR beta sequences accurately predicted the HLA-A and HLA-B alleles for most subjects in the first cohort. Cytomegalovirus status was reported to be diagnosed by the classifier with high specificity and sensitivity in both the original and validation cohorts. While some public TCRs were present in many individuals, most TCR sequences turned up only very rarely across donors. The study gave a list of 150 to 200 TCR beta chains associated with cytomegalovirus. Immune exposure information for the cohort was limited to CMV serostatus. Roughly uniform sequencing depth across donors was assumed in presence/absence analyses, although this assumption may not hold. Because counts were too low, about 18 rarely observed V segments, including chromosome 9 orphons, were excluded from the earlier analysis of 587 of the donors. Because HLA typing was missing for some donors at each locus, association tests included only the typed subset. In a later analysis, TCR association rates were found to vary across HLA loci, with the most associated TCRs seen for DRB1 alleles and the fewest for HLA-C alleles. Because the 87-base-pair reads could not distinguish some IMGT-functional V segments, including TRBV6-2 and TRBV6-3, those segments were excluded. An association between a missense DCLRE1C variant and V-gene and J-gene trimming of TCR beta chains was found in a later genetic analysis and replicated in an independent cohort. Several of the top co-occurrence clusters appeared to be linked to parvovirus B19, influenza, CMV and Epstein-Barr virus, according to a later analysis. A later analysis associated approximately 17,000 TCR beta sequences with specific HLA alleles at a false discovery rate of 0.05. The authors suggested that the approach could potentially be generalized to other disease states and immunological phenotypes.

At the junction V is shortened by 0 bases and J by 2 bases; bases outside the gene matches: 4. The CDR3 holds 15 amino acids from the cysteine to the phenylalanine. The sequence is cut down to CDR3 DNA, 45 bases in frame from base 1. CDR1 and CDR2 were assigned from the germline V gene as SGHDT and YYEEEE. Receptors were amplified or captured by the immunoSEQ multiplex PCR assay. For the multiplex PCR, a mixture combining 60 forward primers for TCR Vbeta segments and 13 reverse primers for TCR Jbeta segments was used. The CDR3 region of rearranged TCR beta genes was amplified from genomic DNA by a multiplex PCR assay. On the Illumina HiSeq System, the amplified TCR beta libraries were sequenced as 87-base-pair reads. In the authors' own workflow: In a later analysis, tens of millions of unique TCR beta chains were counted across the roughly 610 repertoires, and around 10 million of these chains were shared by at least two donors. Raw reads were error-corrected and collapsed into unique sequences by a nearest-neighbor algorithm in which closely related sequences were merged to remove PCR and sequencing errors. To assign V, D and J gene segments, CDR3 sequences were aligned to IMGT reference sequences. For a sequence to be retained, a match of at least six nucleotides was required to both a V gene segment and a J gene segment. Rearrangements were called productive when the CDR3 lacked stop codons and stayed in frame with V and J; all others were non-productive. CDR3 was defined according to IMGT convention as the region running from the second conserved V-encoded cysteine to the conserved J-encoded phenylalanine. Sequences without an unambiguous match to a single V gene segment were excluded from the earlier analysis of 587 of the donors. In an earlier analysis of approximately 550 of the donors, V segments were called functional above 56.7% productive rearrangements and were called segregating when the between-donor standard deviation exceeded 5%. A statistical classification framework was developed to diagnose cytomegalovirus status using the catalog of TCR beta chain sequences. V and J gene assignment, in a later analysis, came from comparing TCR nucleotide sequences with IMGT/GENE-DB human TR gene sequences. In a later analysis, CDR3 sequences and most-parsimonious VDJ recombination scenarios were assigned using the TCRdist pipeline. In a later analysis, each TCR beta chain was defined by its CDR3 amino acid sequence together with its V-gene family, and reads without a unique V-gene family were excluded. In a later analysis, 550 to 650 highly shared, low-generation-probability nucleotide sequences were removed to address suspected cross-contamination and a sequencing artifact. In a later analysis, a clonal expansion index was calculated for each public chain from normalized within-repertoire ranks of inferred template counts. In a later analysis, generation probabilities were computed using a VDJ recombination model fitted to out-of-frame rearrangements, and the results were checked against IGoR. A later analysis scored TCR-TCR, TCR-HLA and TCR-CMV co-occurrence with hypergeometric tests, applying a repertoire-size bias correction to TCR pairs. To estimate false discovery rates, a later analysis permuted the HLA or CMV assignments 20 times. In a later analysis, co-occurring TCRs were grouped with DBSCAN, and TCRdist sequence similarity was added when clustering was performed within HLA-allele-positive subsets. For co-occurrence clustering, repertoires with fewer than 30,000 or more than 120,000 public chains were excluded, along with five or six repertoires with anomalous nucleotide sharing. TCRdb holds this immuneACCESS table with in-frame rearrangements only. Some clones are missing; in checked studies, unresolved V genes explain under half, and the rest has no known cause. V, J and clone size are taken as reported in that table, and D and trimming were inferred from the DNA itself. This sample gives under 150,000 clones in total; around 70% of them show up just once. Less than 3.5% of the sample comes from the top ten.

The cohort was made up of roughly 670 healthy bone marrow donors. At the time of sampling, every cohort member was nominally healthy, though immune exposures that went unrecorded were likely present. Of the approximately 670 cohort members, nearly 300 had a positive CMV serostatus and just over 350 had a negative one, while no CMV serostatus was recorded for the donor. A peripheral blood sample was collected from each donor, and TCR beta sequencing was performed on peripheral blood mononuclear cells. Genomic DNA extraction from the blood cell samples was performed with the Qiagen DNeasy Blood Extraction Kit.

The clonotype comes from a human donor in good health. The V and J segments used are TRBV5-6 and TRBJ2-7; 8 bases in the middle match TRBD1. What was sequenced was PBMCs. The base sequence is TGTGCCAGCAGCTTGGCTCCGGGACAGGCCTACGAGCAGTACTTC. Translation gives CASSLAPGQAYEQYF.